This entry lists 11 T cell receptor beta chains sequenced from one sample in a study of T cell clonotyping in hematopoietic cell transplantation. The repertoire was sequenced with immunoSEQ multiplex PCR; TCRdb's copy has only in-frame clones and lacks some. The sample includes roughly 44,000 clones, around 96% of them seen just once. Sequenced: peripheral blood mononuclear cells. These TCRs come from a man aged 25 to 40 in good health. Some clones in this sample may be carry-over from other donors' samples.

The chain links TRBV25-1 to TRBJ2-5, with TRBD1 identical over 8 bases. Matching the DNA end better, TRBJ2-7 makes the J call doubtful. CDR3 length: 16 amino acids. Germline V lookup: CDR1 MGHDK, CDR2 SYGVNS. The CDR3 region is CASSDISGTGSYEQYF. DNA for the CDR3: TGTGCCAGCAGTGACATCTCCGGGACAGGTTCCTACGAGCAGTACTTC.

V gene TRBV5-6 combines with J gene TRBJ2-3; no reliable D call. The V gene's germline CDR1 is SGHDT and CDR2 YYEEEE. This CDR3 has 16 amino acids. V lost 1 base and J 0 bases, leaving 12 bases between the germline ends. The CDR3, as DNA: TGTGCCAGCAGCTTGTCCAAGAAACGTAGCACAGATACGCAGTATTTT. It is translated as CASSLSKKRSTDTQYF.

This sequence joins TRBV7-9 and TRBJ2-2; perhaps TRBD1 as D (5 bases). The V gene's germline CDR1 is SEHNR and CDR2 FQNEAQ (reference sequence). Trimming stripped 3 bases from V and 5 bases from J, with 13 bases between. This CDR3 is 15 amino acids long. CDR3 amino acids: CASSFPGSGTGELFF. DNA of the CDR3: TGTGCCAGCAGCTTTCCAGGGTCCGGGACCGGGGAGCTGTTTTTT.

This clone appeared a few times. The chain has TRBV19 and TRBJ2-3; D may be TRBD2 (6 bases). The CDR3 extends over 13 amino acids. CDR1 is LNHDA, CDR2 SQIVND, per germline (reference sequence). Trimming left V 4 bases short and J 10 bases short, with 15 bases between. CDR3 loop: CASSNRREISQYF. The CDR3 nucleotides are TGTGCCAGTAGTAACAGACGGGAGATCTCGCAGTATTTT.

This chain links TRBV6-1 with TRBJ2-3; no reliable D call. Germline V gives CDR1 MNHNS, CDR2 SASEGT. V lost 6 bases and J lost 0, with 4 bases in between. This CDR3 comprises 12 residues. CDR3 sequence (DNA): TGTGCCAGCAGCCGAAGCACAGATACGCAGTATTTT. The encoded protein is CASSRSTDTQYF.

This chain joins TRBV4-1 and TRBJ1-5; TRBD1 might be the D (5 bases). V was cut by 1 base and J by 0 bases, with 13 bases left in between. Germline V lookup: CDR1 MGHRA, CDR2 YSYEKL. The CDR3 length is 17 residues. CDR3 nucleotides: TGCGCCAGCAGCCAAGGCCCCGGGAGGGGTAGCAATCAGCCCCAGCATTTT. It yields the protein CASSQGPGRGSNQPQHF.

The DNA for the CDR3 is TGCGCCAGCAGCTCAGGAAATAGCAATCAGCCCCAGCATTTT. Its translation: CASSSGNSNQPQHF. This chain connects TRBV5-1 to TRBJ1-5, with unresolved D. V lost 3 bases to trimming and J lost 0 bases, with 7 bases between them. The germline V gene encodes CDR1 SGHRS and CDR2 YFSETQ. The CDR3 runs 14 residues.

This clone was detected a few times. This rearrangement joins TRBV7-2 to TRBJ1-4; D possibly corresponds to TRBD1 (5 bases). Germline V CDR1 and CDR2: SGHTA, FQGNSA. Trimming cost V 5 bases and J 7 bases, with 14 bases left between them. The CDR3 extends over 14 amino acids. The CDR3 here is CASSPVGVSEKLFF. CDR3 DNA: TGTGCCAGCAGCCCGGTGGGGGTTTCTGAAAAACTGTTTTTT.

The chain has TRBV2 and TRBJ2-7; 10 positions agree with TRBD2. The CDR3 covers 12 residues. J lost 11 bases, V lost 6 bases, and 7 bases had no gene match. Looked up from germline, CDR1 is SNHLY and CDR2 is FYNNEI. CDR3 sequence reads: CASRAAGGPKYF. The CDR3 region has the DNA TGTGCCAGCAGGGCAGCGGGAGGGCCCAAGTACTTC.

Only one count was recorded for this clone. The chain combines TRBV7-3 with TRBJ2-3; TRBD2 matches 11 bases. The V gene end was trimmed by 5 bases and the J gene end by 5 bases; junction bases not matched to a gene: 9. The CDR3 sequence is 16 residues long. Germline V gene sequence: CDR1 SGHTA, CDR2 FQGTGA. This CDR3 reads CASSLLAGGQEDTQYF. The CDR3 nucleotides are TGTGCCAGCAGCCTGTTAGCGGGGGGGCAGGAAGATACGCAGTATTTT. Using reference TRBV7-3 and TRBJ2-3 for the parts outside the CDR3, the full variable domain is GAGVSQTPSNKVTEKGKYVELRCDPISGHTALYWYRQSLGQGPEFLIYFQGTGAADDSGLPNDRFFAVRPEGSVSTLKIQRTERGDSAVYLCASSLLAGGQEDTQYFGPGTRLTVL.

The chain combines TRBV30 with TRBJ2-7, with a tentative D call TRBD1 (5 bases). Germline lookup yields CDR1 GTSNPN and CDR2 SVGIG (reference sequence). The CDR3 loop spans 11 amino acids. The V gene lost 1 base and the J gene lost 9 bases, with 10 bases spanning the gap. CDR3 in amino acids: CAWSGGRAQYF. The CDR3 DNA is TGTGCCTGGAGTGGGGGCAGGGCGCAGTACTTC.